The sequence of this TCR beta chain was determined in a study of neoadjuvant anti-PD-1 for oral cavity cancer. This CDR3 is built from 15 residues. V lost 3 bases, J lost 2 bases, and 14 bases lay in between. In germline, CDR1 is MNHEY, CDR2 SVGAGI. The table came from immunoSEQ multiplex PCR; TCRdb's copy has only in-frame clones and leaves some out. The repertoire holds over 15,000 clones, with over 65% as singletons. The sequence came from a person aged 35-79 years with oral cavity squamous cell carcinoma. The sequences come from PBMCs, collected before nivolumab (anti-PD-1) treatment. The chain couples TRBV6-5 to TRBJ2-7, with D possibly matching TRBD2 (6 bases). CDR3 coding DNA: TGTGCCAGCAGTTATCTTTTGGGAGGAACCTACGAGCAGTACTTC. This codes for CASSYLLGGTYEQYF.